This T cell receptor (beta chain) was documented in a study of brain T cells in children with intractable seizures. Study conclusions and caveats: Only CDR3 sequence similarity suggested viral specificity, without known HCMV serostatus.

Turning to this clone: The antigen remains unidentified.

Sequencing was limited to surgery cases with top T cell transcript signatures in brain tissue. Measured with immunoSEQ multiplex PCR; TCRdb has only the in-frame clones, and not every one. Here the sample spans about 8,000 clones, over 65% being singletons. V lost 3 bases and J lost 5; bases outside the gene matches: 10. The CDR3 has 15 residues. In germline, CDR1 is SGHTA, CDR2 FQGNSA. This chain uses TRBV7-2 with TRBJ2-7, with 7 bases fitting TRBD2. Sequenced material: resected brain tissue, taken at surgery. This sequence originates from a boy in the first two years of life with tuberous sclerosis and intractable seizures. The CDR3 sequence: CASSLTSGTGNEQYF. CDR3 coding DNA: TGTGCCAGCAGCTTGACAAGCGGGACTGGAAACGAGCAGTACTTC.